This T cell receptor beta chain came from a study of siplizumab effects on memory and regulatory T cells. Clones were sequenced by immunoSEQ multiplex PCR, and TCRdb holds only the in-frame ones, with some missing. The sample records around 100,000 clones, over 90% being singletons. The CDR3 contains 15 residues. Germline CDR1 is SGHRS and CDR2 is YFSETQ. Trimming took off 2 bases at V and 4 bases at J, with 12 bases between the two ends. The sequence came from a human donor in good health. The chain combines TRBV5-1 with TRBJ2-2; possibly TRBD2 for D (6 bases). The sample taken for sequencing was Tregs sorted from blood. The CDR3 protein is CASSFLRGGTGELFF. CDR3 in DNA: TGCGCCAGCAGCTTTTTGAGGGGAGGCACCGGGGAGCTGTTTTTT.